This T cell receptor (beta chain) was sequenced during a study of blood T cell repertoires in COVID-19. Study background: Whether acute or convalescent, the COVID-19 samples came from the United States, Italy and Spain. From T cells, B-cell-depleted T cells, or PBMCs came the material, which was cDNA or gDNA.

The CDR3 is 16 amino acids. V shed 5 bases and J 4 bases; nucleotides not matched to a gene: 7. Germline CDR1 and CDR2: SEHNR and FQNEAQ (reference sequence). Authors' analysis steps: Reference gene primer amplification yielded estimated nucleated cell counts. Sequencing was performed with immunoSEQ multiplex PCR; in TCRdb, only in-frame clones are kept and a portion is missing. Clone size and V and J calls were adopted from that table, with D and trimming inferred from the DNA. The sample lists roughly 300,000 clones, 80% to 90% occurring once. The sequenced material came from peripheral blood. The rearrangement links TRBV7-9 to TRBJ2-2; 10 nucleotides agree with TRBD1. The TCR comes from a woman in her twenties or thirties with COVID-19, enrolled during active disease. The CDR3, as DNA: TGTGCCAGCAGCCCCTGGACAGGGGGTTTCACCGGGGAGCTGTTTTTT. As protein: CASSPWTGGFTGELFF.